This T cell receptor beta chain was identified in a study of blood T cell repertoires in COVID-19. Study-level information: The United States, Italy and Spain supplied acute and convalescent COVID-19 samples.

Germline V gene lookup returns CDR1 MDHEN and CDR2 SYDVKM. The CDR3 runs to 12 residues. The V end was cut by 3 bases, the J end by 11 bases, with 8 bases between. The data were produced by immunoSEQ multiplex PCR, yet TCRdb's version contains in-frame clones alone and is incomplete. The sample lists fewer than 400,000 clones, around nine tenths occurring once. This chain links TRBV28 with TRBJ1-6; possibly TRBD1 for D (5 bases). The clonotype comes from a woman in her thirties with COVID-19, enrolled during active disease. The specimen sequenced was peripheral blood. CDR3 sequence reads: CASSLQGTPLHF. In DNA form, the CDR3 reads TGTGCCAGCAGTTTGCAGGGTACACCCCTCCACTTT. Filled out from reference TRBV28 and TRBJ1-6, the complete variable domain reads DVKVTQSSRYLVKRTGEKVFLECVQDMDHENMFWYRQDPGLGLRLIYFSYDVKMKEKGDIPEGYSVSREKKERFSLILESASTNQTSMYLCASSLQGTPLHFGNGTRLTVT.